This TCR beta chain was sequenced for a study of vaccination and CD4 T cells after COVID-19. Sequence data for DNA of cultured CD4+ T cells were generated by the Oncomine TCR Beta short-read assay. TCRdb re-called the PCR reads with MiXCR, one entry per CDR3 protein. Here the sample spans 10,000 to 15,000 distinct CDR3 sequences, around half being singletons. CDR3 length: 16 residues. With 5 bases clipped from V and 5 bases from J, the junction kept 15 bases outside the gene matches. The germline V gene encodes CDR1 DFQATT and CDR2 SNEGSKA (reference sequence). With respect to this clonotype: Its antigen is not known.

Described treatment: roughly 10-day PBMC culture with coronavirus spike peptide pools or control peptides (ViraFEST assay). Sequencing was carried out using CD4+ T cells from blood, cultured in vitro. The rearrangement joins TRBV20-1 to TRBJ2-5, with 9 nucleotides matching TRBD2. The sequence was obtained from a human donor who had recovered from COVID-19. CDR3 amino acids: CSAPDPVVAGEETQYF. DNA for the CDR3: TGCAGTGCTCCCGACCCCGTAGTAGCGGGAGAGGAGACCCAGTACTTC.